What follows describes a single TCR beta chain. The CDR3 spans 12 residues. Trimming took off 2 bases at V and 6 bases at J, with 8 bases between the two ends. Germline lookup yields CDR1 KGHSH and CDR2 LQKENI. CD4+ cells of the naive, central memory, regulatory and stem cell-like memory types were sorted via CD45RO/CCR7/CD25/CD127/CD95/CD27. These data come from a study of beta chain features in type 1 diabetes. Reverse transcription of all isolated RNA meant that expressed TCRB transcripts were sequenced. The method was immunoSEQ multiplex PCR; TCRdb's version includes in-frame clones alone and lacks a portion of them. This table has about 160,000 clones, approximately 8.1% appearing once.

This sequence originates from a man aged 18 to 29 in good health. The genes are TRBV18 and TRBJ2-7; perhaps TRBD2 as D (5 bases). Sequencing input: central memory CD4+ T cells from blood. The CDR3 region is CASSPSGSEQYF. In DNA form, the CDR3 reads TGTGCCAGCTCACCATCGGGGTCCGAGCAGTACTTC.